This T cell receptor (beta chain) comes out of a study of blood T cell repertoires in COVID-19. Profiled with immunoSEQ multiplex PCR; TCRdb holds only in-frame clones, not every one. This table has roughly 330,000 clones, approximately 89% appearing once. V was cut by 5 bases and J by 0 bases, with 13 bases left in between. This CDR3 has 15 amino acids. Germline V gene data show CDR1 as PRHDT and CDR2 as FYEKMQ (reference sequence). The age range of participants was about 18 to 100 years, with residence in about two dozen US areas. Each participant's cohort was designated according to participant-reported clinical history. Each recovered donor of Cohort 3 presented with two negative PCRs, clearance, or symptom resolution.

Sequencing used PBMCs or T cells enriched from blood (not recorded which). This clonotype originated in a man younger than 40 who had recovered from COVID-19. The chain employs TRBV13 and TRBJ1-1; TRBD1 is a possible D gene (5 bases). The CDR3 DNA sequence: TGTGCCAGCAGCGTACAGGACGGCATGAACACTGAAGCTTTCTTT. It yields the protein CASSVQDGMNTEAFF.